The rows below give T cell receptor beta chains drawn from one sample of a study of control samples from healthy donors and cancer patients. Sequencing used immunoSEQ multiplex PCR; TCRdb keeps in-frame clones, though not all of them. The sample has roughly 120,000 clones, around 88% seen once; the top ten hold roughly 3.2%. The sample consisted of blood. The source of these receptors is a man aged 40-50 years in good health. CDR3s include the opening cysteine and the closing phenylalanine or tryptophan. The D gene is left open where the match is weak. Clone size is given for some rows only: seen once, a few or many times, or a class if the clone is expanded.

.	.	TRBV7-7	TRBJ2-1	CASSKLPSVNEQFF	TGTGCCAGCAGCAAGCTGCCTAGCGTCAATGAGCAGTTCTTC
.	.	TRBV11-3	TRBJ1-3	CASSLGWRNTIYF	TGTGCCAGCAGCTTGGGTTGGCGAAACACCATATATTTT
.	.	TRBV11-3	TRBJ2-7	CASSSSSYEQYF	TGTGCCAGCAGTTCAAGCTCCTACGAGCAGTACTTC
TRBD1	.	TRBV6-5	TRBJ1-1	CASSYQGQGAAFF	TGTGCCAGCAGTTACCAGGGACAGGGGGCAGCTTTCTTT
TRBD1	.	TRBV5-1	TRBJ2-3	CASSINRDRFTDTQYF	TGCGCCAGCAGCATAAATAGGGACAGGTTCACAGATACGCAGTATTTT
.	.	TRBV5-6	TRBJ1-5	CASSLRVSNQPQHF	TGTGCCAGCAGCTTAAGGGTTAGCAATCAGCCCCAGCATTTT
.	.	TRBV7-9	TRBJ1-4	CASSLYSPLKGEKLFF	TGTGCCAGCAGCTTATACAGCCCCTTAAAGGGAGAAAAACTGTTTTTT
.	.	TRBV30	TRBJ1-6	CAWSVLSQNNSPLHF	TGTGCCTGGAGTGTACTGTCCCAGAATAATTCACCCCTCCACTTT
.	.	TRBV6-2/TRBV6-3	TRBJ1-1	CASSTYRPGHPMNTEAFF	TGTGCCAGCAGTACCTATCGTCCGGGACATCCCATGAACACTGAAGCTTTCTTT
.	once	TRBV7-6	TRBJ2-2	CASSLGTANTGELFF	TGTGCCAGCAGCTTAGGCACCGCGAACACCGGGGAGCTGTTTTTT
.	.	TRBV24-1	TRBJ2-2	CAIQRSGTNTGELFF	TGTGCCATCCAGAGGTCGGGTACGAACACCGGGGAGCTGTTTTTT
.	.	TRBV7-2	TRBJ1-3	CASSLVQGSGNTIYF	TGTGCCAGCAGCTTAGTTCAGGGCTCTGGAAACACCATATATTTT
.	.	TRBV5-6	TRBJ1-5	CASSRGTIQPQHF	TGTGCCAGCAGCCGCGGGACGATTCAGCCCCAGCATTTT
.	.	TRBV9	TRBJ1-2	CASSVGEARYGYTF	TGTGCCAGCAGCGTAGGGGAGGCCCGCTATGGCTACACCTTC
.	.	TRBV5-6	TRBJ2-7	CASSKDYYEQYF	TGTGCCAGCAGCAAAGACTACTACGAGCAGTACTTC
TRBD2	.	TRBV7-9	TRBJ2-5	CASSLRSSGGGETQYF	TGTGCCAGCAGCTTGCGCTCTAGCGGGGGCGGTGAGACCCAGTACTTC
.	.	TRBV18	TRBJ1-2	CASSSDRNYGYTF	TGTGCCAGCTCAAGCGACAGAAACTATGGCTACACCTTC
.	.	TRBV27	TRBJ1-4	CASSTHTGRGNEKLFF	TGTGCCAGCAGTACCCACACAGGGAGGGGTAATGAAAAACTGTTTTTT
TRBD2	.	TRBV28	TRBJ2-1	CASRAGFGNEQFF	TGTGCCAGCAGAGCGGGGTTCGGGAATGAGCAGTTCTTC
.	.	TRBV3-1/TRBV3-2	TRBJ1-3	CASSQTPGRGIGNTIYF	TGTGCCAGCAGCCAGACGCCCGGAAGGGGGATTGGAAACACCATATATTTT
TRBD1	.	TRBV3-1/TRBV3-2	TRBJ1-6	CASSQDHRGGSPLHF	TGTGCCAGCAGCCAAGATCACAGGGGAGGATCACCCCTCCACTTT
.	.	TRBV19	TRBJ1-4	CASSILGTEGEKLFF	TGTGCCAGTAGTATATTAGGGACTGAGGGAGAAAAACTGTTTTTT